This T cell receptor beta chain appears in the sequencing data of a study of glioma-infiltrating T cells. Germline assignment: CDR1 SGHTA and CDR2 FQGNSA. CDR3 length: 15 residues. TCR alpha and beta CDR3 regions were amplified from RNA using iRepertoire nested multiplex PCR. Input was roughly 95-400 ng of tissue mRNA or PBMC total RNA. One entry per CDR3 protein, called by TCRdb with MiXCR from the multiplex PCR reads. The repertoire holds about 99,000 distinct CDR3 sequences, with around 28% as singletons. Study-wide results and caveats: Non-neoplastic patients had below-expected tissue-blood divergence, while all gliomas exceeded expectation. Only very few CDR3 sequences appeared in both tissue and blood.

This clonotype appeared a single time. Antigen specificity is unknown. One base away lies a much larger clone, so this may be a sequencing read error. The TCR originated in a human donor with low-grade glioma or glioblastoma, undergoing nonglioma brain surgery, or in good health (not recorded which). This rearrangement joins TRBV7-2 to TRBJ1-2; the D gene is possibly TRBD1 (5 bases). Sequencing was done on a sample of glioma tissue, nonneoplastic brain tissue, or PBMCs (not recorded which). The CDR3 bases are TGTGCCAGCAGCGTAGACAGTTCCCTTAACTATGGCTACAACTTC. It yields the protein CASSVDSSLNYGYNF.